This T cell receptor (beta chain) was identified during a study of blood T cell repertoires in COVID-19. About the study: Both acute and convalescent COVID-19 samples were obtained from the United States, Italy and Spain. Sources were T cells, B-cell-depleted T cells, or PBMCs; the material itself was cDNA or gDNA.

How the authors handled the data: The authors estimated nucleated cell counts from reference gene primer amplification. Repertoires were generated with immunoSEQ multiplex PCR, while TCRdb's copy carries only in-frame clones and drops some. V and J calls and clone size are those listed in that table; D and trimming were worked out from the DNA. Of about 250,000 clones in the sample, about four fifths are singletons; the top ten hold approximately 9.1%. There are 14 residues in the CDR3. Germline V gene sequence: CDR1 MNHNY, CDR2 SVGAGI (reference sequence). Trimming stripped 4 bases from V and 7 bases from J, with 17 bases between.

The chain recombines TRBV6-6 with TRBJ2-7; a possible D gene is TRBD1 (6 bases). The sequence was obtained from a man at least 80 years old with acute or convalescent COVID-19. The source material was peripheral blood. The CDR3 loop reads CASSSPGPRGEQYF. CDR3 sequence (DNA): TGTGCCAGCAGTTCCCCAGGGCCCAGGGGAGAGCAGTACTTC.